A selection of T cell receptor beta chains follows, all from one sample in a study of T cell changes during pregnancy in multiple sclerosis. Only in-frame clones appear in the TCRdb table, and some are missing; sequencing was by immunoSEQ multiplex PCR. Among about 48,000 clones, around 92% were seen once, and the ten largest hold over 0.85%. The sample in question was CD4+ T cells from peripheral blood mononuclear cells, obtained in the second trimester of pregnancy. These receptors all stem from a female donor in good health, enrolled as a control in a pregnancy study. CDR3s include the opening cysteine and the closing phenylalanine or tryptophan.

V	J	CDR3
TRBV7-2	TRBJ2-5	CASSLGHSGRARGETQYF
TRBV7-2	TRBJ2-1	CASSLGLAGNEQFF
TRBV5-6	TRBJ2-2	CASSAPRDSLTGELFF
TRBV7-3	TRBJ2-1	CASSLMGTSGRNEQFF
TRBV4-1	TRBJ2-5	CASSQGGLAGVPSQYF
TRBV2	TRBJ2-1	CALETGTSAVEQFF
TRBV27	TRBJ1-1	CASSFSDLNTEAFF
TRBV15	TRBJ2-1	CATSRALAGYNEQFF
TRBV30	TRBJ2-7	CAWSVLAGVEQYF
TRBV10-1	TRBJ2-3	CASSESGLAEIYEYTDTQYF
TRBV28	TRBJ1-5	CASSAEGRGNQPQHF
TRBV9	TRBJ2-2	CASSVSGTRYSGELFF
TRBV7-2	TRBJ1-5	CASSLRDSQQPQHF
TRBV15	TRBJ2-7	CATSRDRVRGYEQYF
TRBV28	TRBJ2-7	CASSPWTSVLAYEQYF
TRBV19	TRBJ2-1	CASSSYNEQFF
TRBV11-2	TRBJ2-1	CASSLERATRNEQFF
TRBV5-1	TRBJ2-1	CASSLDGTDTNEQFF
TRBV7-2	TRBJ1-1	CASSLDRLDTEAFF
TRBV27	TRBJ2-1	CASSPSARGVFF